This TCR beta chain was recovered during a study of T cell changes during pregnancy in multiple sclerosis. Clones were sequenced by immunoSEQ multiplex PCR, and TCRdb holds only the in-frame ones, with some missing. The sample has 50,000 to 70,000 clones; more than 85% are singletons. The origin of this receptor is a female donor with multiple sclerosis, enrolled in a pregnancy study. The sequenced sample was peripheral blood, obtained in the first trimester of pregnancy.

In nucleotides, the CDR3 is TGCGCCAGCAGCGAATATCCGGGGGGCCCCTATGGCTACACCTTC. Its protein product is CASSEYPGGPYGYTF. This sequence joins TRBV5-1 and TRBJ1-2; the D gene is possibly TRBD1 (6 bases). Trimming stripped 4 bases from V and 4 bases from J, with 17 bases between. CDR3 size: 15 residues. The germline V gene encodes CDR1 SGHRS and CDR2 YFSETQ.